Listed below are T cell receptor beta chains from one sample, sequenced in a study of cytomegalovirus exposure and HLA in healthy donors. Method: immunoSEQ multiplex PCR; TCRdb's copy keeps in-frame clones and lacks some. The table counts about 88,000 clones; 4.5% to 6.5% lies in the top ten. The specimen was PBMCs. These receptors came from a girl under 18 in good health and CMV-seropositive. Both conserved end residues are part of each CDR3. The D gene is left open where the match is weak.

V gene	D gene	J gene	CDR3 protein	CDR3 DNA
TRBV9	.	TRBJ2-5	CASSNSQETQYF	TGTGCCAGCAGCAACAGCCAAGAGACCCAGTACTTC
TRBV7-2	.	TRBJ1-3	CASSLFTGGRTGNTIYF	TGTGCCAGCAGCTTATTTACGGGGGGGCGAACTGGAAACACCATATATTTT
TRBV6-5	.	TRBJ2-7	CASSPWRSSYEQYF	TGTGCCAGCAGCCCCTGGCGGTCCTCCTACGAGCAGTACTTC
TRBV4-1	.	TRBJ2-7	CASSGDRLREQYF	TGCGCCAGCTCTGGAGACCGCCTGAGAGAGCAGTACTTC
TRBV19	.	TRBJ1-5	CASAERYGNQPQHF	TGTGCCAGTGCGGAGCGTTATGGCAATCAGCCCCAGCATTTT
TRBV27	.	TRBJ2-1	CASSLSAGASYNEQFF	TGTGCCAGCAGTTTATCGGCGGGGGCATCCTACAATGAGCAGTTCTTC
TRBV28	TRBD1	TRBJ1-5	CASKSGTGDQPQHF	TGTGCCAGCAAATCCGGGACAGGGGATCAGCCCCAGCATTTT
TRBV18	.	TRBJ2-1	CASLENRAYEQFF	TGTGCCAGCTTGGAAAACAGGGCTTATGAGCAGTTCTTC
TRBV29-1	.	TRBJ2-1	CSVAGTTYNEQFF	TGCAGCGTTGCCGGGACAACCTACAATGAGCAGTTCTTC
TRBV19	TRBD1	TRBJ1-2	CASTWGQGTYGYTF	TGTGCCAGTACCTGGGGACAGGGCACCTATGGCTACACCTTC
TRBV4-1	TRBD1	TRBJ1-2	CASSQETGGLRGYTF	TGCGCCAGCAGCCAAGAGACAGGGGGATTGAGAGGCTACACCTTC
TRBV7-6	.	TRBJ1-1	CASSLASYSLNTEAFF	TGTGCCAGCAGCTTAGCGTCGTACAGCTTGAACACTGAAGCTTTCTTT
TRBV9	.	TRBJ2-1	CASSVAYNEQFF	TGTGCCAGCAGCGTAGCATACAATGAGCAGTTCTTC
TRBV4-1	TRBD1	TRBJ2-1	CASSQAGTGGNEQFF	TGCGCCAGCAGCCAAGCAGGGACAGGGGGGAATGAGCAGTTCTTC
TRBV7-9	.	TRBJ1-3	CASSSRRNSGNTIYF	TGTGCCAGCAGCTCAAGGCGGAACTCTGGAAACACCATATATTTT
TRBV28	TRBD1	TRBJ1-4	CASNDRVEYSEKLFF	TGTGCCAGCAATGACAGGGTTGAGTATTCTGAAAAACTGTTTTTT
TRBV9	TRBD1	TRBJ1-5	CASSGQGDSNQPQHF	TGTGCCAGCAGCGGACAGGGGGATAGCAATCAGCCCCAGCATTTT
TRBV19	.	TRBJ2-5	CASSAILLPYQETQYF	TGTGCCAGTAGTGCGATACTTCTACCCTACCAAGAGACCCAGTACTTC
TRBV11-2	.	TRBJ2-7	CARSSFYEQYF	TGTGCCAGAAGCTCGTTTTACGAGCAGTACTTC
TRBV5-6	TRBD1	TRBJ1-2	CASSIGQGYGGYTF	TGTGCCAGCAGCATTGGACAGGGTTATGGTGGCTACACCTTC
TRBV11-2	TRBD2	TRBJ2-5	CASSLNSGGILETQYF	TGTGCCAGCAGCCTAAATAGCGGGGGGATCCTTGAGACCCAGTACTTC
TRBV7-9	TRBD1	TRBJ2-3	CASSLFQGAMDTQYF	TGTGCCAGCAGCTTGTTCCAGGGGGCAATGGATACGCAGTATTTT
TRBV7-9	.	TRBJ1-1	CASSHPGGRNTEAFF	TGTGCCAGCAGCCACCCGGGGGGTCGGAACACTGAAGCTTTCTTT
TRBV6-1	TRBD1	TRBJ2-7	CASSLGGTGTYEQYF	TGTGCCAGCAGTTTAGGGGGGACAGGGACTTACGAGCAGTACTTC
TRBV18	.	TRBJ1-1	CASSPSEMNTEAFF	TGTGCCAGCTCACCATCGGAGATGAACACTGAAGCTTTCTTT
TRBV2	.	TRBJ2-7	CASRRTTAYEQYF	TGTGCCAGCAGAAGGACAACGGCCTACGAGCAGTACTTC
TRBV5-1	TRBD1	TRBJ2-1	CASSLKQGGSNEQFF	TGCGCCAGCAGCTTAAAACAGGGGGGTTCCAATGAGCAGTTCTTC
TRBV7-2	.	TRBJ2-7	CASSLGLATYEQYF	TGTGCCAGCAGCTTAGGGCTAGCCACCTACGAGCAGTACTTC
TRBV30	.	TRBJ1-1	CALRANTEAFF	TGTGCACTACGAGCGAACACTGAAGCTTTCTTT
TRBV7-9	.	TRBJ2-1	CASSSYGKGDFNEQFF	TGTGCCAGCAGCTCGTATGGGAAGGGGGATTTCAATGAGCAGTTCTTC
TRBV9	.	TRBJ2-2	CASSADTGELFF	TGTGCCAGCAGCGCCGACACCGGGGAGCTGTTTTTT
TRBV5-1	.	TRBJ1-1	CASSPIRGLNTEAFF	TGCGCCAGCAGCCCGATAAGGGGTCTTAACACTGAAGCTTTCTTT
TRBV7-2	TRBD1	TRBJ2-2	CASSLLLGQGTGELFF	TGTGCCAGCAGCTTATTGTTGGGACAGGGGACCGGGGAGCTGTTTTTT